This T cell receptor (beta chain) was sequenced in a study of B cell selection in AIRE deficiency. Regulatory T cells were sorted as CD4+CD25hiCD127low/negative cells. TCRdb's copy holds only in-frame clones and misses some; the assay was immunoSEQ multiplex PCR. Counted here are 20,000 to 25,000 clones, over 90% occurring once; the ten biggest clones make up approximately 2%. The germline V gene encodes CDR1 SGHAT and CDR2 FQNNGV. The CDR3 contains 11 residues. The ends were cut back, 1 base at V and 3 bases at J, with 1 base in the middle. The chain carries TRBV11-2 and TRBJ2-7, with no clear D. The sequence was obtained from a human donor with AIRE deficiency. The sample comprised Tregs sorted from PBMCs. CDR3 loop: CASSLVYEQYF. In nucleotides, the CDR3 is TGTGCCAGCAGCTTAGTCTACGAGCAGTACTTC.